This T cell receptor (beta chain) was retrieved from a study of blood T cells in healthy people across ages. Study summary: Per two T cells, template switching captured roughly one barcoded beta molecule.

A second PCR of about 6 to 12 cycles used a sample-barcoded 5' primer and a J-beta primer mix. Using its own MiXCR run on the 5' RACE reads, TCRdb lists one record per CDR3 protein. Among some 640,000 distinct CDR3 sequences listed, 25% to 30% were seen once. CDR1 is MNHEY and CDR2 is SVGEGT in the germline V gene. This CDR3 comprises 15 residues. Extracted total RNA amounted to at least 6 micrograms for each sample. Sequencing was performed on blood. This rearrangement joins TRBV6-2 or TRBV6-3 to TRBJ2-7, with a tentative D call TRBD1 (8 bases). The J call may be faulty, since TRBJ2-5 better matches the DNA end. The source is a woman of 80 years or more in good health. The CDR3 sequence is CASSLTGGVSETQYF. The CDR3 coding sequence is TGTGCCAGCAGTTTAACAGGGGGGGTCTCGGAGACCCAGTACTTC.